This T cell receptor beta chain is from a study of identical twins. In TCRdb, the 5' RACE reads were re-called with MiXCR into one record per CDR3 protein. The table lists a few hundred thousand distinct CDR3 sequences, 20% to 25% of them singletons. This CDR3 is built from 17 residues. CDR1 SGHTA and CDR2 FQGNSA come from the germline V gene. As for this clonotype: Its antigen is as yet unknown. One end of the junction is discordant with germline, which a read error may explain.

Study results and caveats: Twin-shared out-of-frame alpha sequences showed excess low generation probability.

The sample was also reused in another study, on T cells expressing NK-cell markers. That study adds: Several of the donors carried dominant NKG2C+ clonotypes that took up 1.0-7.0% of their CD8+ T cells.

Sequencing was carried out using CD4+ T cells sorted from blood. The chain links TRBV7-2 to TRBJ2-7, with D hard to call. The receptor comes from a young woman in good health. The CDR3 DNA follows: TGCGCCAGCAGCTTCATAAAGATCGGGCTGTCCTCCTACGAGCAGTACTTC. This translates into CASSFIKIGLSSYEQYF.